What follows are 27 T cell receptor beta chains derived from one specimen sequenced in a study of blood T cell repertoires in COVID-19. Produced via immunoSEQ multiplex PCR; TCRdb's table is partial and in-frame only. The table lists approximately 200,000 clones, 84% of them singletons. Sequenced input: peripheral blood. The receptors were gathered from a woman aged 25 to 39 who had recovered from COVID-19.

The chain recombines TRBV10-3 with TRBJ2-5, with no clear D. Trimming removed 8 bases from V and 3 bases from J, with 7 bases in between. Germline CDR1 is ENHRY and CDR2 is SYGVKD. The CDR3 is 11 residues long. Here the CDR3 DNA reads TGTGCCATCGGAGAAGAAGAGACCCAGTACTTC. Translated: CAIGEEETQYF.

The rearrangement links TRBV6-5 to TRBJ2-7; unclear D gene. Germline V gene lookup returns CDR1 MNHEY and CDR2 SVGAGI. The ends were cut back, 6 bases at V and 4 bases at J, with 16 bases in the middle. The CDR3 covers 14 residues. In DNA, the CDR3 is TGTGCCAGCAGCGTCCTCCCGCGAGAGTACGAGCAGTACTTC. As protein: CASSVLPREYEQYF.

The J gene is TRBJ2-6, the V gene TRBV6-5, with 8 bases matching TRBD1. V lost 1 base to trimming and J lost 1 base; unmatched junction nucleotides: 0. Germline loops: CDR1 MNHEY, CDR2 SVGAGI. The CDR3 covers 16 residues. The CDR3 loop is CASSYYRGSGANVLTF. In DNA form, the CDR3 reads TGTGCCAGCAGTTACTACAGGGGGTCTGGGGCCAACGTCCTGACTTTC.

The J gene is TRBJ2-7, the V gene TRBV11-2; 8 bases agree with TRBD1. The CDR3 runs 17 residues. J lost 6 bases, V lost 1 base, and 14 bases had no gene match. Germline V gene data show CDR1 as SGHAT and CDR2 as FQNNGV. The CDR3 nucleotides are TGTGCCAGCAGCTTAGGAGGGGGACAGGCGAGGGGTCTCGAGCAGTACTTC. Translation gives CASSLGGGQARGLEQYF.

The chain has TRBV27 and TRBJ2-1; TRBD2 aligns across 11 bases. J lost 8 bases, V lost 3 bases, and 3 bases had no gene match. The germline gives CDR1 MNHEY, CDR2 SMNVEV (reference sequence). This CDR3 has 14 residues. The CDR3 region has the DNA TGTGCCAGCAGTTTTAGCGGGAGGGCCCATGAGCAGTTCTTC. This gives the protein CASSFSGRAHEQFF.

This clone has a count of ten or more. This chain connects TRBV7-8 to TRBJ1-5, with a possible D match to TRBD1 (6 bases). Germline lookup yields CDR1 SGHVS and CDR2 FQNEAQ. The CDR3 consists of 14 residues. Trimming took off 5 bases at V and 3 bases at J, with 11 bases between the two ends. The CDR3 DNA is TGTGCCAGCAGCCTCCGGGACATCAATCAGCCCCAGCATTTT. Translation gives CASSLRDINQPQHF.

V and J are TRBV6-5 and TRBJ2-7, with TRBD2 matching 11 bases. Germline V lookup: CDR1 MNHEY, CDR2 SVGAGI. CDR3 length equals 15 residues. V lost 4 bases and J lost 2; bases outside the gene matches: 4. The CDR3 sequence is CASSFGGLAAYEQYF. DNA of the CDR3: TGTGCCAGCAGTTTTGGGGGACTAGCGGCCTACGAGCAGTACTTC.

The rearrangement links TRBV6-4 to TRBJ1-2; D is perhaps TRBD1 (6 bases). Germline CDR1 reads MRHNA; CDR2 reads SNTAGT. CDR3 length: 12 residues. V was cut by 2 bases and J by 9 bases, with 10 bases left in between. The CDR3 reads CASSDGGESYTF. CDR3 bases: TGTGCCAGCAGTGACGGGGGCGAAAGCTACACCTTC.

The chain has TRBV3-1 (or the pseudogene TRBV3-2) and TRBJ1-3; D remains ambiguous. There are 13 residues in the CDR3. Between the trimmed V and J ends, which lost 2 bases and 0 bases, there was a span of 2 bases. Germline-derived CDR1 and CDR2 are LGHDT and YNNKEL (reference sequence). This CDR3 is CASSQRSGNTIYF. CDR3 sequence (DNA): TGTGCCAGCAGCCAACGCTCTGGAAACACCATATATTTT.

This clone has more than one count but fewer than ten. This chain connects TRBV5-1 to TRBJ2-7, with 14 bases fitting TRBD2. Per the germline V gene, CDR1 is SGHRS and CDR2 is YFSETQ. The CDR3 extends over 16 amino acids. Losses at the gene ends were 4 bases for V and 4 bases for J; bases not matched to a gene: 7. The CDR3 is CASSLGTSGGYYEQYF. CDR3 bases: TGCGCCAGCAGCCTGGGGACTAGCGGGGGATATTACGAGCAGTACTTC.

The chain combines TRBV27 with TRBJ2-7; 8 nucleotides match TRBD2. Losses at the gene ends were 5 bases for V and 1 base for J; bases not matched to a gene: 10. CDR1 and CDR2 from the germline V gene are MNHEY and SMNVEV (reference sequence). The CDR3 runs 16 residues. The CDR3 DNA sequence: TGTGCCAGCAGTCGGTCGGGGGGGCTCCCTTCCTACGAGCAGTACTTC. Translating gives CASSRSGGLPSYEQYF.

This clone came up once. The V gene is TRBV19, the J gene TRBJ1-1; D is perhaps TRBD1 (5 bases). The CDR3 sequence is 13 residues long. Germline V gives CDR1 LNHDA, CDR2 SQIVND (reference sequence). Trimming removed 3 bases at V and 4 bases at J, with 9 bases between. The CDR3 sequence is CASSMGQTTEAFF. CDR3 coding DNA: TGTGCCAGTAGTATGGGGCAGACCACTGAAGCTTTCTTT. The whole variable domain, remainder taken from reference TRBV19 and TRBJ1-1, is DGGITQSPKYLFRKEGQNVTLSCEQNLNHDAMYWYRQDPGQGLRLIYYSQIVNDFQKGDIAEGYSVSREKKESFPLTVTSAQKNPTAFYLCASSMGQTTEAFFGQGTRLTVV.

This clone was picked up a small number of times. The rearrangement links TRBV30 to TRBJ1-2; maybe TRBD1 (6 bases). The CDR3 spans 14 residues. Germline assignment: CDR1 GTSNPN and CDR2 SVGIG (reference sequence). The ends were cut back, 1 base at V and 7 bases at J, with 16 bases in the middle. In nucleotides, the CDR3 is TGTGCCTGGAGTGGGATGACAGGCGTCGGTGGCTACACCTTC. This encodes CAWSGMTGVGGYTF.

J is TRBJ2-3 and V is TRBV28, with 7 bases matching TRBD1. This CDR3 is 15 amino acids long. The germline gives CDR1 MDHEN, CDR2 SYDVKM. V was pared by 5 bases and J by 6 bases, with 11 bases of the junction left unmatched. CDR3 nucleotides: TGTGCCAGCAGTGAACTCCTGACAGGGACCGATACGCAGTATTTT. Its protein is CASSELLTGTDTQYF.

This chain joins TRBV30 and TRBJ2-2; no clear D. The length of the CDR3 is 14 residues. Trimming removed 2 bases from V and 4 bases from J, with 11 bases in between. Per germline, CDR1 GTSNPN and CDR2 SVGIG (reference sequence). CDR3 sequence (DNA): TGTGCCTGGAGTATCGGCCCAGGCACCGGGGAGCTGTTTTTT. Its translation is CAWSIGPGTGELFF.

The chain carries TRBV7-6 and TRBJ1-4, with D unclear. The V gene lost 5 bases and the J gene lost 8 bases, with 15 bases spanning the gap. Per germline, CDR1 SGHVS and CDR2 FNYEAQ. The CDR3 extends over 14 amino acids. The CDR3: CASSPPDEREKLFF. The CDR3 coding sequence is TGTGCCAGCAGCCCCCCCGATGAGAGGGAAAAACTGTTTTTT.

The V call is TRBV30, the J call TRBJ2-7; TRBD2 matches 12 bases. J gave up 0 bases and V 2 bases, and 5 bases lay outside the gene matches. Germline CDR1 and CDR2: GTSNPN and SVGIG (reference sequence). The CDR3 extends over 16 amino acids. DNA of the CDR3: TGTGCCTGGAGTACCCTAGCGGGGGGGAGCTCCTACGAGCAGTACTTC. This encodes CAWSTLAGGSSYEQYF.

This clone was counted a few times. The V and J genes are TRBV18 and TRBJ1-2, with TRBD1 identical over 10 bases. Germline CDR1 reads KGHSH; CDR2 reads LQKENI. The V and J ends lost 6 bases and 2 bases, in that order; junction bases with no gene match: 9. This CDR3 has 16 amino acids. The CDR3 DNA sequence: TGTGCCAGCTCCGACAGGGGGCGATCCCTAAACTATGGCTACACCTTC. Its protein product is CASSDRGRSLNYGYTF.

The V gene is TRBV2, the J gene TRBJ1-2, with TRBD1 matching over 9 bases. V gave up 6 bases and J gave up 0 bases; unmatched junction bases: 2. CDR1 and CDR2 from the germline V gene are SNHLY and FYNNEI. The CDR3 consists of 14 residues. The CDR3 coding sequence is TGTGCCAGCAGCCGACAGGGGGCTAACTATGGCTACACCTTC. This encodes CASSRQGANYGYTF.

V and J are TRBV10-3 and TRBJ2-7; 9 nucleotides agree with TRBD2. The CDR3 sequence is 16 residues long. Per the germline V gene, CDR1 is ENHRY and CDR2 is SYGVKD. The trim removed 6 bases at V and 6 bases at J, leaving 15 bases unmatched. The CDR3 loop reads CAIRRLAVPPGGEQYF. The CDR3 bases are TGTGCCATCAGAAGACTAGCGGTCCCACCGGGCGGCGAGCAGTACTTC.

V usage is TRBV30 and J usage is TRBJ2-7; 14 bases agree with TRBD2. Losses at the gene ends were 4 bases for V and 0 bases for J; bases not matched to a gene: 11. CDR3 size: 18 residues. The germline gives CDR1 GTSNPN, CDR2 SVGIG (reference sequence). The CDR3 protein is CAWNPGLAGVGHSYEQYF. The DNA of the CDR3 is TGTGCCTGGAACCCGGGACTAGCGGGAGTAGGACACTCCTACGAGCAGTACTTC. Complete variable domain (other parts from reference TRBV30 and TRBJ2-7): SQTIHQWPATLVQPVGSPLSLECTVEGTSNPNLYWYRQAAGRGLQLLFYSVGIGQISSEVPQNLSASRPQDRQFILSSKKLLLSDSGFYLCAWNPGLAGVGHSYEQYFGPGTRLTVT.

This clone was counted between two and nine times. The rearrangement uses TRBV7-9 and TRBJ2-7, with D perhaps matching TRBD2 (5 bases). The CDR3 runs to 16 residues. In germline, CDR1 is SEHNR, CDR2 FQNEAQ (reference sequence). Trimming stripped 5 bases from V and 4 bases from J, with 21 bases between. CDR3 nucleotide sequence: TGTGCCAGCAGCCTAAACCCGGGAAGGGCTCTTTACGAGCAGTACTTC. This codes for CASSLNPGRALYEQYF.

This chain connects TRBV9 to TRBJ2-7; D might be TRBD2 (6 bases). The CDR3 has 16 residues. Germline values: CDR1 SGDLS, CDR2 YYNGEE. The V end lost 6 bases, the J end lost 7 bases, and 26 bases lay between the germline ends. The CDR3 DNA reads TGTGCCAGCACCGACACCGGGACCCCGGAGGAGGGGGAGCAGTACTTC. This translates into CASTDTGTPEEGEQYF.

This clone was seen a few times. The chain carries TRBV24-1 and TRBJ2-1; 7 nucleotides agree with TRBD2. The CDR3 runs to 11 residues. Germline CDR1 KGHDR, CDR2 SFDVKD. Trimming took 6 bases from V and 8 from J; bases not matched to a gene: 0. The CDR3 DNA follows: TGTGCCACCAGTCGGGGGGATGAGCAGTTCTTC. Translation: CATSRGDEQFF.

V and J are TRBV19 and TRBJ1-1; D uncertain. In germline, CDR1 is LNHDA, CDR2 SQIVND (reference sequence). The ends were cut back, 7 bases at V and 5 bases at J, with 17 bases in the middle. The CDR3 has 14 residues. DNA for the CDR3: TGTGCCAGTATACCCCCCGGAGGGTCGACTGAAGCTTTCTTT. This codes for CASIPPGGSTEAFF.

The rearrangement links TRBV9 to TRBJ2-1; no firm D call. CDR3 size: 14 residues. From germline, CDR1 is SGDLS and CDR2 YYNGEE. Trimming took off 0 bases at V and 1 base at J, with 5 bases between the two ends. The CDR3, as DNA: TGTGCCAGCAGCGTAGTGGCTTCCTACAATGAGCAGTTCTTC. It is translated as CASSVVASYNEQFF. Variable domain in full (rest from reference TRBV9 and TRBJ2-1): DSGVTQTPKHLITATGQRVTLRCSPRSGDLSVYWYQQSLDQGLQFLIQYYNGEERAKGNILERFSAQQFPDLHSELNLSSLELGDSALYFCASSVVASYNEQFFGPGTRLTVL.

This chain connects TRBV28 to TRBJ2-5; 9 bases line up with TRBD2. The CDR3 is 14 residues long. Germline CDR1 reads MDHEN; CDR2 reads SYDVKM. The V and J ends lost 5 bases and 4 bases, in that order; junction bases with no gene match: 5. DNA for the CDR3: TGTGCCAGCAGTCCGGAACTAGCGGGAGAGACCCAGTACTTC. This gives the protein CASSPELAGETQYF.